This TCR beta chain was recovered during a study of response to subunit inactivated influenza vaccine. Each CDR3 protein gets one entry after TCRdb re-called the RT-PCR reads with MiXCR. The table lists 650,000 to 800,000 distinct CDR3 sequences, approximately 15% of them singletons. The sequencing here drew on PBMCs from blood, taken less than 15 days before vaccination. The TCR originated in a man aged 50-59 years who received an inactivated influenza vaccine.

The CDR3 loop is CASSLESVSGANVLTF. CDR3 sequence (DNA): TGTGCCAGCAGCCTAGAATCGGTGTCTGGGGCCAACGTCCTGACTTTC. The rearrangement uses TRBV12-3 or TRBV12-4 and TRBJ2-6; D uncertain. The CDR3 length is 16 residues. V shed 6 bases and J shed 1 base, with 13 bases lying between them.